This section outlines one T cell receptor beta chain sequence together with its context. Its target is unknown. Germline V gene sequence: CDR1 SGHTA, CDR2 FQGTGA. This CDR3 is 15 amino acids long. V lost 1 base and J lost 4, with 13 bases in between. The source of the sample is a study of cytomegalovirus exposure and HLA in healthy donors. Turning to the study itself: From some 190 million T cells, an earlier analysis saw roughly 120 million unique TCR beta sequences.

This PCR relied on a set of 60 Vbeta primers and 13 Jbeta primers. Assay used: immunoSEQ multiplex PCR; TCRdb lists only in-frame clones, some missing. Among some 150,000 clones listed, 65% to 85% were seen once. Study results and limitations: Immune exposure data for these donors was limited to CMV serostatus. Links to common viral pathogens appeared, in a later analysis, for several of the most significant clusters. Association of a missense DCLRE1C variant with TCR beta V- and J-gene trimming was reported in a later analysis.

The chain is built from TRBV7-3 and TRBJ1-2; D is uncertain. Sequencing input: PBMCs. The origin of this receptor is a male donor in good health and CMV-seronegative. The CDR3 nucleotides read TGTGCCAGCAGCTTAAAAGGAGATTTCACCTATGGCTACACCTTC. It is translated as CASSLKGDFTYGYTF.